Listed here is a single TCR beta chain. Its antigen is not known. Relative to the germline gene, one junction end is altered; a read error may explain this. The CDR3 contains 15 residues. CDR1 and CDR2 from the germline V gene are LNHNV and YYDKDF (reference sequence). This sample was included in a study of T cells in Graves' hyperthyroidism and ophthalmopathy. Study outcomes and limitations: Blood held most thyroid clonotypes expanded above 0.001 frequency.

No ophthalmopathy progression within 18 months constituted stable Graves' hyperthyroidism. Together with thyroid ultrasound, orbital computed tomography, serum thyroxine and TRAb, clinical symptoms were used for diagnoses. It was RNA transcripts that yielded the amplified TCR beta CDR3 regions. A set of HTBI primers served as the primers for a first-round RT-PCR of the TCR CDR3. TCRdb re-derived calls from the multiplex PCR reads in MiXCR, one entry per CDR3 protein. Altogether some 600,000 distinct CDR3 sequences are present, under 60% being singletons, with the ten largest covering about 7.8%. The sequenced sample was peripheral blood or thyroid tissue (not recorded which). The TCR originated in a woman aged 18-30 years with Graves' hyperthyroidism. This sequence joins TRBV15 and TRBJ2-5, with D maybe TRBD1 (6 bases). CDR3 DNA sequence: TGCGCCACCAGCAGAGATAAGGGGGTAGGAGAGACCCAGTACTTC. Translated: CATSRDKGVGETQYF.